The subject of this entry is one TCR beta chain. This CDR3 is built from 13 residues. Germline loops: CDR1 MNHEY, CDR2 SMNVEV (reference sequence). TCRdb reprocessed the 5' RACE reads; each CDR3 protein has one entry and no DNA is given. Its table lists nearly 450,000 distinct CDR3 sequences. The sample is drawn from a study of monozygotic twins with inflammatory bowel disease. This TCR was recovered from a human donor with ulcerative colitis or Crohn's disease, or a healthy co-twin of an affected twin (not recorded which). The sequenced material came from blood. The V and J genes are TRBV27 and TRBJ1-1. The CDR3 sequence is CASRMDVFTEAFF.